These T cell receptor beta chains were read from a single sample in a study of CD4 T cells in relation to SARS-CoV-2 and coronaviruses. Measured with immunoSEQ multiplex PCR; TCRdb has only the in-frame clones, and not every one. The table includes some 40,000 clones, roughly 85% detected once. Sequencing was carried out using memory CD4+ T cells from PBMCs. All receptors come from an adult with COVID-19. Each CDR3 is given with its conserved first and last residue. A D gene is named only where the DNA matches it firmly.

>TRBV6-6|TRBD2
CASSSRTSGYNEQFF
>TRBV28|.
CASRPRGGVYEQYF
>TRBV9|.
CASSVSAGSSYEQYF
>TRBV7-7|.
CASSLQEGSNTIYF
>TRBV18|.
CASSPRTDLGELFF
>TRBV7-9|.
CASSTSYEQYF
>TRBV5-4|.
CASSLGRYTDTQYF
>TRBV7-2|TRBD2
CASSKVGSLAGGNNEQFF
>TRBV15|TRBD1
CATSRDLGTVSHEQYF
>TRBV3-1/TRBV3-2|TRBD2
CASALKLAGVQYF
>TRBV14|TRBD1
CASSRPRGGRAGANVLTF
>TRBV6-6|.
CASSLSLGETQYF
>TRBV24-1|.
CATSDYRGEQYF
>TRBV18|TRBD1
CASSPPPTGKMTEAFF
>TRBV7-9|.
CASTTSSYEQYF
>TRBV2|.
CASSPTAPPETQYF
>TRBV10-3|TRBD1
CAINRQGGAQPQHF
>TRBV19|.
CASSKITGPGDYYGYTF
>TRBV28|.
CASRQGTNEKLFF
>TRBV7-2|.
CASSLWTQETQYF
>TRBV5-6|.
CASSRTALNTEAFF
>TRBV27|TRBD1
CASRTDRDTEAFF
>TRBV19|.
CASSIRGNEKLFF
>TRBV7-2|.
CASSPDRLGSEQFF
>TRBV5-1|TRBD2
CASSDGQSGRQVDEQFF
>TRBV16|.
CASGADAGANVLTF
>TRBV28|TRBD1
CASKIPGQKAVLFF
>TRBV6-5|.
CASRGRPVNEKLFF
>TRBV30|.
CAWTFSGNGNYGYTF
>TRBV19|.
CASRSPPGIMNTEAFF
>TRBV4-3|.
CASQKTPNNEQFF
>TRBV10-1|TRBD2
CASSATSGRVGEQYF
>TRBV5-1|.
CASSFEYRPYNEQFF
>TRBV27|.
CASSLVRGYGYTF
>TRBV12-1|.
CASSSPGSEQYF
>TRBV9|TRBD2
CASSVGGSPPDTQYF
>TRBV7-8|.
CASSLEKSYNEQFF
>TRBV6-5|.
CASTPLGGRGNEQFF
>TRBV10-2|.
CASSSRSGETQYF
>TRBV3-1/TRBV3-2|TRBD2
CASSGSGSKNEQFF
>TRBV2|.
CASSESEARRNEQFF
>TRBV25-1|.
CASSEGGGRRNEQFF
>TRBV19|TRBD1
CASRGQDATNEKLFF
>TRBV12-5|TRBD1
CASGPGTGDTGELFF
>TRBV24-1|.
CATSDRMKGGLNEQFF
>TRBV27|.
CASRRAGQSSGNTIYF
>TRBV6-5|.
CASWRAQPNEQFF
>TRBV5-1|.
CASSVGQPAGDTQYF
>TRBV5-1|.
CASSASYNEQFF
>TRBV6-5|TRBD1
CASSPDRASYEQYF
>TRBV5-8|TRBD1
CASSFRGQSYNEQFF
>TRBV28|TRBD1
CASSRHSGTGAPSSYEQYF
>TRBV5-1|TRBD1
CASSLWGQGTDTQYF
>TRBV3-1/TRBV3-2|TRBD2
CASSDRTSGYSGANVLTF
>TRBV2|TRBD2
CASSEWREGENEQFF
>TRBV19|.
CASLSDSLRVGTGELFF
>TRBV2|.
CASKSFGSSSYNEQFF
>TRBV5-4|.
CASSLYGGNYEQYF
>TRBV14|.
CASSQGGGWGRNEKLFF